This T cell receptor beta chain emerged from a study of blood T cells in healthy people across ages. Study-wide findings and caveats: Comparison with aged donors showed that long-lived donors had more naive CD4+ cells and higher diversity. Estimated diversity across one million T cells was deemed an underestimate.

Note on this clonotype: The antigen is not known.

Together with a sample-barcoded 5' primer, a J-beta primer mix was included in a second PCR lasting about 7 to 12 cycles. From each sample, at least 3 million paired-end reads containing CDR3 were obtained. TCRdb re-called the 5' RACE reads through MiXCR, storing one row per CDR3 protein. The table has 550,000 to 700,000 distinct CDR3 sequences, 27% seen once. Germline CDR1 reads DFQATT; CDR2 reads SNEGSKA (reference sequence). Trimming took off 5 bases at V and 5 bases at J, with 9 bases between the two ends. This CDR3 spans 11 amino acids. The receptor's source is a woman aged 65 to 85 in good health. This rearrangement joins TRBV20-1 to TRBJ2-5; the D gene could be TRBD1 or TRBD2 (5 bases each). The sequencing input was blood. Written as DNA, the CDR3 is TGCAGTGCTTCAGAGGGGGAGACCCAGTACTTC. Translated, it gives CSASEGETQYF.